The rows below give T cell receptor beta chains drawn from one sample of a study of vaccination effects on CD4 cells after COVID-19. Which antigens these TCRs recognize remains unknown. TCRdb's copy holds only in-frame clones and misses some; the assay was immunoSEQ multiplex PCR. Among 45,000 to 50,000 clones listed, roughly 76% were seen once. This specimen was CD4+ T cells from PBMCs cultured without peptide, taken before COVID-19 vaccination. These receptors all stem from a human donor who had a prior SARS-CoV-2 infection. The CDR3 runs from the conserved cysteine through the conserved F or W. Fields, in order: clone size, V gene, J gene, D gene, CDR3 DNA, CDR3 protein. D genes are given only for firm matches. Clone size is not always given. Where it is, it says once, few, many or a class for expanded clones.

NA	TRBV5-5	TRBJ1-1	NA	TGTGCCAGCAGCTTGGTCAGGGCAGTCAACACTGAAGCTTTCTTT	CASSLVRAVNTEAFF
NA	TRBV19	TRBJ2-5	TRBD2	TGTGCCAGTAGTATAGGGACTAGCGGTCAAGAGACCCAGTACTTC	CASSIGTSGQETQYF
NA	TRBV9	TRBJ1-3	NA	TGTGCCAGCAGCGTAGGTTCCAGCGGCTCTGGAAACACCATATATTTT	CASSVGSSGSGNTIYF
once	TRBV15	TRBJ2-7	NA	TGTGCCACCAGCACCTCCTACGAGCAGTACTTC	CATSTSYEQYF
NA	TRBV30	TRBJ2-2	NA	TGTGCCTGGAGTGTAGGAGGCAACACCGGGGAGCTGTTTTTT	CAWSVGGNTGELFF
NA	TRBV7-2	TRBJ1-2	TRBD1	TGTGCCAGCAGCCACACCCCGGAAAAGGGGGCGCTGGGAGGCTACACCTTC	CASSHTPEKGALGGYTF
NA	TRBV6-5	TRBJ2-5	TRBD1	TGTGCCAGCCGGGCGCCAGGGGGCCGCGAGACCCAGTACTTC	CASRAPGGRETQYF
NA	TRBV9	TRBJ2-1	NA	TGTGCCAGCAGCGTAGTGATGGGGATGGGTGAGCAGTTCTTC	CASSVVMGMGEQFF
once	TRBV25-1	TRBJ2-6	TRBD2	TGTGCCAGCAGTCCCGGCGGGAGGCCTGGGGCCAACGTCCTGACTTTC	CASSPGGRPGANVLTF
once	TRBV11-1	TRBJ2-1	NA	TGTGCCAGCAGCCTGTCGGGGGCCGGTGAGCAGTTCTTC	CASSLSGAGEQFF
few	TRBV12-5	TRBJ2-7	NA	TGTGCTAGTGGTTTGGTAGTTAAGCCTTCCTACGAGCAGTACTTC	CASGLVVKPSYEQYF
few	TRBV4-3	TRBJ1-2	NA	TGCGCCAGCAGCCAAGATCACAACTATGGCTACACCTTC	CASSQDHNYGYTF
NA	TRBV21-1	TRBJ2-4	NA	TGTGCCAGCATTTCAATGACAGAGGTCAAAAACATTCAGTACTTC	CASISMTEVKNIQYF
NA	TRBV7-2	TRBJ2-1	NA	TGTGCCAGCAGCTTAGCAGGGGGAGTTGGTAATGAGCAGTTCTTC	CASSLAGGVGNEQFF
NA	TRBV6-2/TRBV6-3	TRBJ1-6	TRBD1	TGTGCCAGCAGTTACGGACAGGGGGCAAGTAATTCACCCCTCCACTTT	CASSYGQGASNSPLHF
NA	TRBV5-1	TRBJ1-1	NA	TGCGCCAGCAGCTTTCGGGGGACGACTGAAGCTTTCTTT	CASSFRGTTEAFF
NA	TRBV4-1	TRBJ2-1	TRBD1	TGCGCCAGCGCAAGGGACAGCTTAACCTACAATGAGCAGTTCTTC	CASARDSLTYNEQFF
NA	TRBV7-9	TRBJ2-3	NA	TGTGCCAGCAGCCTCCAGGGGATCCGCACAGATACGCAGTATTTT	CASSLQGIRTDTQYF
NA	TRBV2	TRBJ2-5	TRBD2	TGTGCCAGCAGGGGTGGGACTAGCGGGGGCCAAGAGACCCAGTACTTC	CASRGGTSGGQETQYF
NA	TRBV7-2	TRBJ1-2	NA	TGTGCCAGCAGCTTAGACAGGGCGAATGGCTACACCTTC	CASSLDRANGYTF
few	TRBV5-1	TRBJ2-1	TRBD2	TGCGCCAGCAGCTCCGCGGGGAGCGGGGGCAACAATGAGCAGTTCTTC	CASSSAGSGGNNEQFF
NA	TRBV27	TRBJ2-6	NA	TGTGCCAGCAGCCCCCTAGGGGCTGGGGCCAACGTCCTGACTTTC	CASSPLGAGANVLTF
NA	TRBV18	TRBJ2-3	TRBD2	TGTGCCAGCTCACATGAAATGGGAGGGAGCGGTGGCTCAGATACGCAGTATTTT	CASSHEMGGSGGSDTQYF
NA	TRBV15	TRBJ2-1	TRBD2	TGTGCCACCAGCAGAGATCATTCCGGGGGAGGGCCCCGGAATGAGCAGTTCTTC	CATSRDHSGGGPRNEQFF
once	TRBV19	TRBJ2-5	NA	TGTGCCAGTAGTATAAACAGGAAAGAGACCCAGTACTTC	CASSINRKETQYF
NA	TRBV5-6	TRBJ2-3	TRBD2	TGTGCCAGCAGCTTTGGACTAGCGTTCACAGATACGCAGTATTTT	CASSFGLAFTDTQYF
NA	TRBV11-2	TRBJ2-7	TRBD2	TGTGCCAGCAGCTTAGATTGGTCGACTAGCGGCGCCTACGAGCAGTACTTC	CASSLDWSTSGAYEQYF